The clone carrying this T cell receptor (beta chain) has more than one count but fewer than ten. The data derive from a study of identical twins. TCRdb re-analysed the 5' RACE reads in MiXCR, keeping a single row per CDR3 protein. Here the sample spans a few hundred thousand distinct CDR3 sequences, over 8.5% being singletons. The CDR3 is 13 amino acids. Germline V gives CDR1 SQVTM, CDR2 ANQGSEA. Losses at the gene ends were 3 bases for V and 2 bases for J; bases not matched to a gene: 2. These data are also associated with another study on yellow fever vaccine responses in identical twins.

This TCR was recovered from a woman younger than 30 in good health. The chain carries TRBV29-1 and TRBJ2-5; the match to TRBD2 covers 8 bases. The specimen sequenced was PBMCs. The CDR3 is CSVEGLGQETQYF. CDR3 sequence (DNA): TGCAGCGTTGAGGGACTAGGGCAAGAGACCCAGTACTTC.